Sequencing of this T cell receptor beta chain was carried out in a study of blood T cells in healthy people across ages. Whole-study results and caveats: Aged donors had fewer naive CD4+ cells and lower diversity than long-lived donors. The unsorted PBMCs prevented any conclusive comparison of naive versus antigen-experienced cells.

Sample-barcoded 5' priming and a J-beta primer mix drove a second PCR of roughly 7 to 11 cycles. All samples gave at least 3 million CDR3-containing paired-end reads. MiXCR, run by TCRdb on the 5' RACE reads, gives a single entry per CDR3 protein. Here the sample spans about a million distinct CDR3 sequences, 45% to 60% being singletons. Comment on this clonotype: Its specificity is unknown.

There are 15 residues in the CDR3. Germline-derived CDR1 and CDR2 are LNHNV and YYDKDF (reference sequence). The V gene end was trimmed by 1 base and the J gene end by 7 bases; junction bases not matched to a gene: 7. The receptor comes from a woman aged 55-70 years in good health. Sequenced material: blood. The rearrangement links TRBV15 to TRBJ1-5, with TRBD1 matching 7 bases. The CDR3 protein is CATSRAWLGGQPQHF. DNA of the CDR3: TGTGCCACCAGCAGAGCATGGTTAGGGGGCCAGCCCCAGCATTTT.